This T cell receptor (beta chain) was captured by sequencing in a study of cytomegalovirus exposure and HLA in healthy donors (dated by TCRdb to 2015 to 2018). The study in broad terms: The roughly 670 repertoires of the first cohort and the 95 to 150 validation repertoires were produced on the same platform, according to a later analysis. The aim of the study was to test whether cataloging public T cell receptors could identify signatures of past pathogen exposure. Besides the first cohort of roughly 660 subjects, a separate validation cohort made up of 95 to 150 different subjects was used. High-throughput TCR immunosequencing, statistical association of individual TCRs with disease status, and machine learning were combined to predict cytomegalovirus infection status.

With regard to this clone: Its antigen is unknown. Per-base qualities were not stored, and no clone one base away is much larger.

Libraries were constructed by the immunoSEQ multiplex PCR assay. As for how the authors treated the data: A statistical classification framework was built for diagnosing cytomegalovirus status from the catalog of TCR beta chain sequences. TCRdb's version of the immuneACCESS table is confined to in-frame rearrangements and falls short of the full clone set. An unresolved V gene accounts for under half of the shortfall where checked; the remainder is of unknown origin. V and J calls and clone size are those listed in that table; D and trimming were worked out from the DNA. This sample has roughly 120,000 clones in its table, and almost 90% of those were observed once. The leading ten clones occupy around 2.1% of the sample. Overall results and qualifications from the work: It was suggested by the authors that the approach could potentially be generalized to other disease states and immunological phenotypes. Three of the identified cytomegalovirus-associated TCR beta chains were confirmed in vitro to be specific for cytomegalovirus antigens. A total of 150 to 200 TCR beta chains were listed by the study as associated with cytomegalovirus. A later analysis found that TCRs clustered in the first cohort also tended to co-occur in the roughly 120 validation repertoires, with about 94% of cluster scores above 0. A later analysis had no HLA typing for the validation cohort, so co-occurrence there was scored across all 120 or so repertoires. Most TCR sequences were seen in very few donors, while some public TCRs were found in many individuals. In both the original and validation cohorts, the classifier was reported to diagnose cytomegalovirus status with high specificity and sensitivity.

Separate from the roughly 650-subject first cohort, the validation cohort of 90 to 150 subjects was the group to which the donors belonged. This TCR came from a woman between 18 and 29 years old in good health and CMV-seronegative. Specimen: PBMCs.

The sequence in DNA is TGTGCCAGCAGCCAAGGTACTAGCTCTAATGAGCAGTTCTTC. This is translated as CASSQGTSSNEQFF. The chain employs TRBV4-2 and TRBJ2-1, with TRBD2 as a weak D call on 6 bases. Trimming costs V 1 base and J 7 bases, and their ends lie 11 bases apart. Measured from the cysteine to the phenylalanine, the CDR3 is 14 residues long. Only the CDR3 region is kept as DNA, spanning 42 bases read in frame from base 1. Via the germline V gene, CDR1 is LGHNA and CDR2 YNFKEQ.